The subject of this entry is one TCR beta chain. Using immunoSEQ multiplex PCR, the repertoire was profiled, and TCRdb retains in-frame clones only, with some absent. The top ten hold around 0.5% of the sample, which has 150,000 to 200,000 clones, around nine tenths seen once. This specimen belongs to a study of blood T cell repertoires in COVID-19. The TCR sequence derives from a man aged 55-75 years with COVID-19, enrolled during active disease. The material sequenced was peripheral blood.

The CDR3 reads CASRAGQGAQGEQYF. The CDR3 DNA sequence: TGTGCCAGCAGAGCCGGACAGGGGGCGCAGGGCGAGCAGTACTTC. This chain joins TRBV6-5 and TRBJ2-7; TRBD1 matches 11 bases. After removal of 6 bases from V and 6 bases from J, the junction contained 10 bases not matched to a gene. Germline values: CDR1 MNHEY, CDR2 SVGAGI. The CDR3 is 15 amino acids.